This T cell receptor (beta chain) was recovered during a study of T cell responses to AZD1222 COVID-19 vaccine. Study findings and constraints: Vaccine-related CD4 TCRs covered spike, predominating at 160-218 and 743-854.

To note about this clone: The target antigen is unknown.

This CDR3 contains 15 residues. V lost 1 base, J lost 3 bases, and 13 bases lay in between. Germline V gene lookup returns CDR1 SGHTA and CDR2 FQGNSA. The table came from immunoSEQ multiplex PCR; TCRdb's copy has only in-frame clones and leaves some out. The sample has 99,000 or so clones; 85% to 95% are singletons. The specimen comprised peripheral blood, sampled on day 0 of AZD1222 vaccination. The rearrangement links TRBV7-2 to TRBJ2-7, with D tentatively TRBD2 (5 bases). This clonotype originated in an adult in good health. The CDR3 sequence is CASSLGAGNFYEQYF. CDR3 coding DNA: TGTGCCAGCAGCTTAGGGGCGGGTAATTTCTACGAGCAGTACTTC.